This TCR beta chain was found in a study of T cells in Graves' hyperthyroidism and ophthalmopathy. RNA transcripts yielded amplified TCR beta CDR3 regions. HTBI primers were the set used in a first-round RT-PCR of the TCR CDR3. Using its own MiXCR run on the multiplex PCR reads, TCRdb lists one record per CDR3 protein. The data hold 800,000 or so distinct CDR3 sequences, with more than 30% observed a single time. Clinicians diagnosed patients from clinical symptoms, serum thyroxine and TRAb, thyroid ultrasound and orbital computed tomography. The PBMCs had their origin in 7.5 to 10 ml of fresh peripheral blood. This clonotype occurred many times. The V gene lost 4 bases and the J gene lost 1 base, with 11 bases spanning the gap. The germline CDR1 and CDR2 sequences are SQVTM and ANQGSEA. The CDR3 has 13 residues.

This TCR was recovered from a man aged 18 to 30 with Graves' hyperthyroidism. The V and J genes are TRBV29-1 and TRBJ2-7; a weak D match, TRBD1 (5 bases). The specimen sequenced was blood. The CDR3 DNA sequence: TGCAGCGTTGGGCAGGGATTTTCCTACGAGCAGTACTTC. Protein product: CSVGQGFSYEQYF.